The entry below gives a single T cell receptor (beta chain) sequence along with its context. No antigen is known for it. No base-level quality is on record; no much larger clone is a single base apart. The data were taken from a study of blood T cell repertoires in COVID-19 (TCRdb year 2020). In the study overall: The collaborator samples originated in the United States, Italy and Spain and spanned the acute and convalescent phases of COVID-19. The repertoires were released in a freely available public database intended as a resource for research on the immune response to SARS-CoV-2. The material from the prospective study consisted of cDNA or gDNA derived from T cells, B-cell-depleted T cells, or PBMCs. Where HLA class I and class II types were available, the types were taken from metadata supplied by the sample provider, not from assay-based typing. The sample metadata nearly always contained a de-identified subject ID, COVID-19 status, age in years and sex. The samples were drawn from the first 160 participants of the ongoing ImmuneRACE study and from 1,254 subjects provided by 6 global collaborators. Deeply sampled blood TCRbeta repertoires from subjects exposed to, actively infected with, or recovered from COVID-19 were included in the dataset.

Each collaborating institution followed its own protocols to collect whole blood in K2EDTA tubes. For TCRbeta analysis, collaborators shipped samples as frozen whole blood, isolated PBMCs, or DNA extracted from either of those sample types. Trimming removed 8 bases from V and 8 bases from J; the gene matches leave 5 bases unexplained. The germline V gene supplies CDR1 MNHEY and CDR2 SVGAGI. Inclusive of the bounding cysteine and phenylalanine, the CDR3 is 11 residues long. Here the CDR3 DNA is all that survives: 33 bases in frame from base 1. The full study reports these points: The quantity of clinical and demographic metadata differed by source and by participant and was supplied without curation.

TCRbeta CDR3 regions were amplified from genomic DNA using the immunoSEQ Assay, a bias-controlled multiplex PCR. As for how the authors treated the data: Nucleated cell counts per sample were estimated from amplification of reference gene primers within the assay. Sequence reads were collapsed and filtered to measure the absolute abundance of every unique TCRbeta CDR3 rearrangement. For each sample, productive Simpson clonality was calculated as the square root of Simpson's diversity index over productive rearrangements. Not all clones reach the TCRdb copy of this immuneACCESS table, which keeps in-frame sequences only. Checked studies attribute under half of the gap to unresolved V genes and leave the rest unexplained. Clone size and V and J calls were adopted from that table, with D and trimming inferred from the DNA. This sample comprises 250,000 or so clones, about 89% of them detected only once. The ten biggest clones cover around 9% of the sample.

The sample taken for sequencing was peripheral blood. Recombination linked TRBV6-5 to TRBJ1-2; 7 central nucleotides agree with TRBD1. This TCR was recovered from a man aged 35 to 55 with active or convalescent COVID-19. The DNA reads TGTGCCAGCGGACAGGTAAACGGCTACACCTTC. This is translated as CASGQVNGYTF.